This TCR beta chain was identified in a study of T cell clones after liver transplantation. Study information: TCRbeta sequencing after a pre-transplant mixed lymphocyte reaction identified graft-donor-reactive clones, later tracked in post-transplant blood. Three of eight recipients were HCV-positive; others had non-autoimmune, non-viral indications.

Unstimulated PBMCs were sorted into CD3+CD4+ and CD3+CD8+ populations. Germline lookup yields CDR1 SGDLS and CDR2 YYNGEE. J was trimmed by 2 bases and V by 0 bases; bases with no gene match: 2. This CDR3 has 15 residues. Measured with immunoSEQ multiplex PCR; TCRdb has only the in-frame clones, and not every one. Here the sample spans around 80,000 clones, nearly 85% being singletons. This sequence joins TRBV9 and TRBJ1-3, with 7 bases identical to TRBD1. The specimen comprised CD4+ T cells from blood, sampled 46 months after liver transplant. The receptor comes from a human patient who received a liver transplant. Some T cells may be supplied by the graft donor. The CDR3 sequence: CASSVARGAGNTIYF. The CDR3 DNA reads as TGTGCCAGCAGCGTAGCCAGGGGGGCTGGAAACACCATATATTTT.